A single sample gave rise to the 24 T cell receptor beta chains below, sequenced in a study of OX40 agonist ivuxolimab in advanced cancers. Repertoires were generated with immunoSEQ multiplex PCR, while TCRdb's copy carries only in-frame clones and drops some. The table lists over 100,000 clones, around 87% of them singletons. The sequences come from CD4+ or CD8+ T cells sorted from blood, collected in a trial of the OX40 agonist ivuxolimab. Receptors were obtained from an adult with an advanced solid tumor such as melanoma, head and neck, liver or kidney cancer.

Comments on this clone: The junction does not match germline at one end; this may be a read error. The chain combines TRBV14 with TRBJ2-3, with D perhaps matching TRBD2 (5 bases). Germline CDR1 reads SGHDN; CDR2 reads FVKESK. The CDR3 length is 14 residues. This chain's CDR3 is CASRQGQPGDTQYF. CDR3 nucleotides: TGTGCCAGCAGACAAGGGCAACCGGGGGATACGCAGTATTTT.

The chain uses TRBV27 and TRBJ1-2; 7 bases are shared with TRBD1. Germline CDR1 reads MNHEY; CDR2 reads SMNVEV (reference sequence). This CDR3 is built from 13 residues. V dropped 5 bases and J dropped 8; count of bases not matched to a gene: 8. The CDR3 region has the DNA TGTGCCAGCAGTACCACTGGAGGGGGCGGCTACACCTTC. This translates into CASSTTGGGGYTF.

The chain uses TRBV7-9 and TRBJ2-2, with D possibly matching TRBD2 (5 bases). With 2 bases removed from V and 0 bases from J, the gap between germline ends came to 19 bases. This CDR3 is built from 19 residues. The V gene's germline CDR1 is SEHNR and CDR2 FQNEAQ (reference sequence). The CDR3 coding sequence is TGTGCCAGCAGCTTAATCGGACTTTCTGGCGAAGCGAACACCGGGGAGCTGTTTTTT. Its protein product is CASSLIGLSGEANTGELFF.

J is TRBJ2-7 and V is TRBV25-1; the D call may be TRBD1 or TRBD2 (6 bases each). The germline V gene has CDR1 MGHDK and CDR2 SYGVNS. The CDR3 is made up of 13 amino acids. Trimming stripped 3 bases from V and 6 bases from J, with 12 bases between. CDR3 sequence (DNA): TGTGCCAGCAGTGAGGGGGGCCGGGCCGAGCAGTACTTC. Protein: CASSEGGRAEQYF.

V usage is TRBV30 and J usage is TRBJ2-3; 7 bases align to TRBD2. This CDR3 comprises 15 residues. The V gene's germline CDR1 is GTSNPN and CDR2 SVGIG (reference sequence). V gave up 3 bases and J gave up 0 bases; unmatched junction bases: 6. For the CDR3, the DNA is TGTGCCTGGAGCCGGGACTATTCTAGCACAGATACGCAGTATTTT. Residues: CAWSRDYSSTDTQYF.

The chain employs TRBV2 and TRBJ2-3, with D tentatively TRBD2 (6 bases). Germline V gene sequence: CDR1 SNHLY, CDR2 FYNNEI. The ends were cut back, 6 bases at V and 6 bases at J, with 16 bases in the middle. The CDR3 contains 14 residues. The CDR3 region has the DNA TGTGCCAGCAGGGGAGGCCCCCCCGTGGATACGCAGTATTTT. This gives the protein CASRGGPPVDTQYF.

In its sample, this clone was seen a few times. The chain combines TRBV18 with TRBJ2-2, with D perhaps matching TRBD2 (5 bases). The CDR3 has 15 amino acids. Germline-derived CDR1 and CDR2 are KGHSH and LQKENI. V was shortened by 2 bases and J by 5 bases, with 12 bases between the two germline ends. CDR3 coding DNA: TGTGCCAGCTCACCATTGCCCAGAGGGACCGGGGAGCTGTTTTTT. As protein: CASSPLPRGTGELFF.

The chain employs TRBV7-8 and TRBJ1-1; D not certain. Between the trimmed V and J ends, which lost 7 bases and 6 bases, there was a span of 12 bases. This CDR3 contains 12 residues. Germline V gene sequence: CDR1 SGHVS, CDR2 FQNEAQ. The CDR3 DNA sequence: TGTGCCAGCAACGTACCGGGAGCTGAAGCTTTCTTT. Protein product: CASNVPGAEAFF.

In its sample, this clone was seen once. V gene TRBV4-3 combines with J gene TRBJ2-5, with D tentatively TRBD2 (7 bases). Trimming took 0 bases from V and 7 from J, leaving 15 bases between them. The CDR3 has 15 residues. The germline V gene encodes CDR1 LGHNA and CDR2 YSLEER. The CDR3 is CASSQEGGGAGTQYF. The DNA of the CDR3 is TGCGCCAGCAGCCAAGAGGGGGGGGGCGCGGGGACCCAGTACTTC.

This sequence joins TRBV28 and TRBJ2-5, with no clear D. The DNA end favors TRBJ2-7, so the J call may be wrong. Germline V gene data show CDR1 as MDHEN and CDR2 as SYDVKM. There are 12 residues in the CDR3. This chain's CDR3 is CASSWGSYEQYF. The CDR3, as DNA: TGTGCCAGCAGTTGGGGATCCTACGAGCAGTACTTC.

V is TRBV28 and J is TRBJ1-2; 9 nucleotides align to TRBD1. CDR3 length: 17 amino acids. Germline assignment: CDR1 MDHEN and CDR2 SYDVKM. Trimming cost V 5 bases and J 4 bases; bases outside gene matches: 14. CDR3 nucleotides: TGTGCCAGCAGTCCTAGTGACGAACAGGGGGCGAGCTATGGCTACACCTTC. It yields the protein CASSPSDEQGASYGYTF.

The genes are TRBV28 and TRBJ2-7; D ambiguous. CDR1 and CDR2 (germline): MDHEN, SYDVKM. The CDR3 covers 12 residues. With 8 bases removed from V and 1 base from J, the gap between germline ends came to 9 bases. CDR3: CASLGVSYEQYF. The DNA of the CDR3 is TGTGCCAGCTTAGGAGTTTCCTACGAGCAGTACTTC.

The chain has TRBV7-9 and TRBJ2-3, with 8 bases lining up with TRBD2. The CDR3 spans 15 residues. CDR1 and CDR2 (germline): SEHNR, FQNEAQ (reference sequence). Trimming removed 10 bases from V and 1 base from J; junction bases left unmatched: 10. The CDR3 spells CATSPQAGGTDTQYF. CDR3 DNA: TGTGCCACCTCACCCCAAGCGGGGGGCACAGATACGCAGTATTTT.

This clone was recorded once. This rearrangement joins TRBV9 to TRBJ2-1; TRBD2 matches at 13 bases. CDR1 is SGDLS and CDR2 is YYNGEE in the germline V gene. The V and J ends lost 0 bases and 4 bases, in that order; junction bases with no gene match: 4. This CDR3 comprises 17 residues. The CDR3 DNA sequence: TGTGCCAGCAGCGTAGCTTCGACTAGCGGGGGGTACAATGAGCAGTTCTTC. It yields the protein CASSVASTSGGYNEQFF.

This chain links TRBV5-4 with TRBJ2-3; D might be TRBD2 (6 bases). V was clipped by 5 bases and J by 1 base, with 14 bases between them. The CDR3 totals 15 residues. Germline-derived CDR1 and CDR2 are SGHNT and YYREEE (reference sequence). CDR3: CASSLGGEGTDTQYF. The DNA for the CDR3 is TGTGCCAGCAGTCTGGGCGGGGAGGGCACAGATACGCAGTATTTT. The full variable domain, its missing parts supplied by reference TRBV5-4 and TRBJ2-3, is ETGVTQSPTHLIKTRGQQVTLRCSSQSGHNTVSWYQQALGQGPQFIFQYYREEENGRGNFPPRFSGLQFPNYSSELNVNALELDDSALYLCASSLGGEGTDTQYFGPGTRLTVL.

The rearrangement joins TRBV7-7 to TRBJ2-1, with D perhaps matching TRBD1 (5 bases). With 5 bases removed from V and 5 bases from J, the gap between germline ends came to 16 bases. CDR1 is SSHAT, CDR2 FNYEAQ, per germline (reference sequence). This CDR3 spans 15 amino acids. The CDR3 spells CASSPLGQGHNEQFF. The CDR3 DNA sequence: TGTGCCAGCAGCCCATTAGGCCAGGGTCACAATGAGCAGTTCTTC.

The V gene is TRBV18, the J gene TRBJ1-5; 8 bases line up with TRBD1. V shed 6 bases, J shed 3 bases, and the junction held 7 bases outside the gene matches. Germline V lookup: CDR1 KGHSH, CDR2 LQKENI. The CDR3 is 15 amino acids. As DNA, the CDR3 is TGTGCCAGCTCTACGGGACAGGTGATCAATCAGCCCCAGCATTTT. This translates into CASSTGQVINQPQHF.

This clone was seen a single time. J is TRBJ1-2 and V is TRBV6-5; 8 nucleotides match TRBD1. This CDR3 region has 15 residues. Germline values: CDR1 MNHEY, CDR2 SVGAGI. V lost 2 bases, J lost 7 bases, and 9 bases stayed unmatched. The CDR3 DNA is TGTGCCAGCAGTTACGCGTCTCAGGGGGCCCGTGGCTACACCTTC. This gives the protein CASSYASQGARGYTF.

The V and J genes are TRBV6-5 and TRBJ1-3, with D hard to call. With 5 bases removed from V and 3 bases from J, the gap between germline ends came to 2 bases. The germline gives CDR1 MNHEY, CDR2 SVGAGI. The CDR3 covers 11 residues. CDR3 region: CASSHGNTIYF. CDR3 sequence (DNA): TGTGCCAGCAGTCATGGAAACACCATATATTTT.

The V gene is TRBV5-6, the J gene TRBJ2-7; tentatively, D is TRBD1 or TRBD2 (5 bases each). From germline, CDR1 is SGHDT and CDR2 YYEEEE. The CDR3 is 13 residues long. Trimming stripped 4 bases from V and 6 bases from J, with 14 bases between. The CDR3 DNA sequence: TGTGCCAGCAGCCAGGCTTCGGGGCTCGAGCAGTACTTC. Protein: CASSQASGLEQYF.

This chain joins TRBV5-4 and TRBJ2-3; 11 bases fit TRBD2. The CDR3 spans 17 residues. V lost 0 bases, J lost 2 bases, and 5 bases stayed unmatched. Germline lookup yields CDR1 SGHNT and CDR2 YYREEE (reference sequence). The CDR3, as DNA: TGTGCCAGCAGCTTGGCGCTAGCGGGGGGTTTCACAGATACGCAGTATTTT. This gives the protein CASSLALAGGFTDTQYF.

The gene calls are TRBV7-6 and TRBJ2-7, with 9 bases that match TRBD1. The CDR3 consists of 17 residues. The germline V gene has CDR1 SGHVS and CDR2 FNYEAQ. J gave up 0 bases and V 2 bases, and 8 bases lay outside the gene matches. In DNA, the CDR3 is TGTGCCAGCAGCTTAAGGGACAGGGTTCGTAGCTCCTACGAGCAGTACTTC. Protein sequence: CASSLRDRVRSSYEQYF. The full variable domain, its missing parts supplied by reference TRBV7-6 and TRBJ2-7, is GAGVSQSPRYKVTKRGQDVALRCDPISGHVSLYWYRQALGQGPEFLTYFNYEAQQDKSGLPNDRFSAERPEGSISTLTIQRTEQRDSAMYRCASSLRDRVRSSYEQYFGPGTRLTVT.

The chain employs TRBV7-8 and TRBJ1-2; 7 bases map to TRBD1. There are 14 residues in the CDR3. In germline, CDR1 is SGHVS, CDR2 FQNEAQ. Trimming cost V 0 bases and J 2 bases; bases outside gene matches: 0. The CDR3 DNA is TGTGCCAGCAGCTTAGCACAGGGGAACTATGGCTACACCTTC. Amino acid sequence: CASSLAQGNYGYTF.

The V call is TRBV7-9, the J call TRBJ2-7; 7 bases fit TRBD1. The CDR3 runs 14 residues. The germline gives CDR1 SEHNR, CDR2 FQNEAQ (reference sequence). With 4 bases clipped from V and 3 bases from J, the junction kept 6 bases outside the gene matches. The CDR3 DNA reads TGTGCCAGCAGCTCGACAGGGTTGGTCTACGAGCAGTACTTC. It codes for CASSSTGLVYEQYF.